This TCR beta chain stems from a study of blood T cell repertoires in COVID-19 (dated by TCRdb to 2020 to 2021). A note on the overall study: Samples from collaborators originated in the United States, Italy and Spain and spanned both the acute and convalescent phases of COVID-19. The prospective study material was composed of cDNA or gDNA derived from T cells, B-cell-depleted T cells, or PBMCs. Deeply sampled blood TCRbeta repertoires from subjects exposed to, actively infected with, or recovered from COVID-19 were included in the dataset. The repertoires were made available in a free public database intended to serve as a resource for research on the immune response to SARS-CoV-2. The samples were drawn from the first 160 participants of the ongoing ImmuneRACE study and from over a thousand subjects provided by 6 global collaborators. A de-identified subject ID, COVID-19 status, age in years and sex were almost always included in the sample metadata. HLA class I and class II types, where available, came from metadata supplied by the sample provider rather than from assay-based typing. What the research found in general, with its limitations: Clinical and demographic metadata were provided uncurated, with the amount varying by source and participant.

Samples from volunteer blood donors who had recovered from COVID-19 were contributed by a second Seattle source. The collaborating institutions used their own protocols to collect whole blood in K2EDTA tubes. For TCRbeta analysis, collaborators shipped samples as frozen whole blood, isolated PBMCs, or DNA extracted from either of those sample types. The immunoSEQ Assay, a bias-controlled multiplex PCR, was used to amplify TCRbeta CDR3 regions from genomic DNA. The original pipeline was this. The number of nucleated cells in each sample was estimated from the amplification of reference gene primers within the assay. To quantify the absolute abundance of each unique TCRbeta CDR3 rearrangement, sequence reads were collapsed and filtered. For each sample, productive Simpson clonality was calculated as the square root of Simpson's diversity index across productive rearrangements. This immuneACCESS table, as held by TCRdb, lists in-frame sequences with V and J called but not all clones. Of the missing ones, under half trace to an unresolved V gene in checked studies; the others have no known cause. The V and J calls and clone size were taken over from that table, and D and trimming were inferred from the DNA. This sample lists hundreds of thousands of clones; around 88% were detected once. Together, the top ten hold over 6% of the sample.

For CDR1 and CDR2, the germline V gene lists SGHDT and YYEEEE. There are 12 amino acids in the CDR3, from cysteine to phenylalanine inclusive. Just the 36-base CDR3 DNA is kept, in frame starting at base 1. Cut back by 6 bases and 2 bases, the V and J ends lie 8 bases apart. Concerning this clone itself: Its antigen is unknown. With a much larger clone just one base away, this may be a read error.

The sample taken for sequencing was peripheral blood. This clonotype was sampled from a woman in her twenties or thirties who had recovered from COVID-19. The sequence links TRBV5-6 to TRBJ1-2; the D gene is possibly TRBD1, with 6 bases matching. This receptor has the CDR3 CASTQGNYGYTF. Here is the DNA: TGTGCCAGCACCCAGGGGAACTATGGCTACACCTTC.